Shown below are 30 T cell receptor beta chains from a single sample sequenced in a study of beta chain features in type 1 diabetes. General study findings and limits: A moderate, significant TCRB CDR3 shortening appeared in type 1 diabetes across four CD4+ subsets.

All of the isolated RNA was reverse transcribed, so expressed TCRB transcripts were sequenced. Repertoires were generated with immunoSEQ multiplex PCR, while TCRdb's copy carries only in-frame clones and drops some. The data contain over 100,000 clones, about 15% of them singletons. Their recognized antigens are unknown. What was sequenced was central memory CD4+ T cells from blood. Receptor source: a man aged 30 to 45 with type 1 diabetes.

This clone was detected a few times. The J gene is TRBJ1-2, the V gene TRBV7-2, with no clear D. Between the trimmed V and J ends, which lost 5 bases and 7 bases, there was a span of 11 bases. Germline lookup yields CDR1 SGHTA and CDR2 FQGNSA. The CDR3 loop spans 12 amino acids. CDR3 nucleotides: TGTGCCAGCAGCATTGAGGGATTTGGCTACACCTTC. It is translated as CASSIEGFGYTF.

This rearrangement joins TRBV28 to TRBJ1-3, with 7 nucleotides matching TRBD1. CDR3 length: 15 amino acids. The J segment lost 4 bases and the V segment lost 4 bases, leaving 7 bases of the junction unmatched. The germline gives CDR1 MDHEN, CDR2 SYDVKM. The CDR3: CASSWTGPLGNTIYF. The CDR3 nucleotides are TGTGCCAGCAGTTGGACAGGTCCACTCGGAAACACCATATATTTT.

This chain uses TRBV28 with TRBJ1-2, with TRBD1 matching 9 bases. Germline V lookup: CDR1 MDHEN, CDR2 SYDVKM. This CDR3 has 15 residues. J was trimmed by 2 bases and V by 6 bases; bases with no gene match: 7. The CDR3 here is CASRGQGRQNYGYTF. CDR3 in DNA: TGTGCCAGCAGGGGACAGGGTAGACAAAACTATGGCTACACCTTC.

In this sample, this clone turned up many times. This chain connects TRBV7-2 to TRBJ2-7; no clear D gene. Germline V lookup: CDR1 SGHTA, CDR2 FQGNSA. The CDR3 length is 14 residues. Trimming took off 3 bases at V and 2 bases at J, with 11 bases between the two ends. CDR3 in amino acids: CASSFLGSAYEQYF. CDR3 nucleotides: TGTGCCAGCAGCTTTCTGGGAAGTGCCTACGAGCAGTACTTC. Complete variable domain (other parts from reference TRBV7-2 and TRBJ2-7): GAGVSQSPSNKVTEKGKDVELRCDPISGHTALYWYRQSLGQGLEFLIYFQGNSAPDKSGLPSDRFSAERTGGSVSTLTIQRTQQEDSAVYLCASSFLGSAYEQYFGPGTRLTVT.

The chain links TRBV19 to TRBJ2-7; 7 nucleotides line up with TRBD1. Unmatched junction bases numbered 1, after V lost 5 bases and J lost 0 bases. Looked up from germline, CDR1 is LNHDA and CDR2 is SQIVND (reference sequence). This CDR3 has 13 amino acids. The CDR3: CASSWTGSYEQYF. The CDR3, as DNA: TGTGCCAGTAGTTGGACAGGCTCCTACGAGCAGTACTTC.

This chain links TRBV7-9 with TRBJ2-7; 9 bases are a match to TRBD1. V dropped 6 bases and J dropped 5; count of bases not matched to a gene: 11. This CDR3 contains 15 residues. Germline assignment: CDR1 SEHNR and CDR2 FQNEAQ (reference sequence). Here the CDR3 reads CASSLSGQGAHEQYF. The DNA of the CDR3 is TGTGCCAGCAGTCTCTCGGGACAGGGAGCCCACGAGCAGTACTTC.

This clone has only a few counts. This chain links TRBV7-3 with TRBJ2-1; tentatively, D is TRBD2 (5 bases). With 6 bases removed from V and 0 bases from J, the gap between germline ends came to 12 bases. Germline CDR1 reads SGHTA; CDR2 reads FQGTGA. CDR3 length equals 15 residues. CDR3 in amino acids: CASRLGETSYNEQFF. The CDR3, as DNA: TGTGCCAGCAGGTTGGGAGAGACCTCCTACAATGAGCAGTTCTTC. The full variable domain, its missing parts supplied by reference TRBV7-3 and TRBJ2-1, is GAGVSQTPSNKVTEKGKYVELRCDPISGHTALYWYRQSLGQGPEFLIYFQGTGAADDSGLPNDRFFAVRPEGSVSTLKIQRTERGDSAVYLCASRLGETSYNEQFFGPGTRLTVL.

This chain joins TRBV7-9 and TRBJ2-3; D is undetermined. V shed 4 bases and J shed 2 bases, with 10 bases lying between them. The CDR3 loop spans 14 amino acids. Germline V CDR1 and CDR2: SEHNR, FQNEAQ (reference sequence). CDR3 region: CASSWAELTDTQYF. CDR3 DNA: TGTGCCAGCAGCTGGGCGGAACTCACAGATACGCAGTATTTT. Full variable domain (outside the CDR3, taken from reference TRBV7-9 and TRBJ2-3): DTGVSQNPRHKITKRGQNVTFRCDPISEHNRLYWYRQTLGQGPEFLTYFQNEAQLEKSRLLSDRFSAERPKGSFSTLEIQRTEQGDSAMYLCASSWAELTDTQYFGPGTRLTVL.

V is TRBV11-2 and J is TRBJ2-5, with D perhaps matching TRBD1 or TRBD2 (5 bases each). CDR1 SGHAT and CDR2 FQNNGV come from the germline V gene. The CDR3 is made up of 14 amino acids. V lost 5 bases and J 2 bases, leaving 12 bases between the germline ends. CDR3 loop: CASSQPGRQETQYF. As DNA, the CDR3 is TGTGCCAGCAGCCAACCGGGACGACAAGAGACCCAGTACTTC.

This chain links TRBV27 with TRBJ2-5; the D gene is possibly TRBD1 (6 bases). Deletions cut 0 bases from V and 4 bases from J, with 24 bases between. There are 19 residues in the CDR3. CDR1 is MNHEY and CDR2 is SMNVEV in the germline V gene (reference sequence). The DNA for the CDR3 is TGTGCCAGCAGTTTATCGAGGGCCCAGGGGCGAGTTGGCGGAGAGACCCAGTACTTC. Translation: CASSLSRAQGRVGGETQYF.

This clone qualifies as medium-sized (0.01 to 0.1%). The chain recombines TRBV4-3 with TRBJ1-3, with TRBD1 identical over 7 bases. The CDR3 consists of 19 residues. Germline V gives CDR1 LGHNA, CDR2 YSLEER. The V segment lost 0 bases and the J segment 3 bases; nucleotides outside the gene matches: 14. The CDR3, as DNA: TGCGCCAGCAGCCAAGAACCCGGATTGACAGGGACGAGTGGAAACACCATATATTTT. As protein: CASSQEPGLTGTSGNTIYF.

The V gene is TRBV7-9, the J gene TRBJ2-7; the match to TRBD1 covers 8 bases. There are 14 residues in the CDR3. Germline V CDR1 and CDR2: SEHNR, FQNEAQ (reference sequence). V dropped 3 bases and J dropped 4; count of bases not matched to a gene: 5. CDR3 region: CASSFTGQGYEQYF. The CDR3 nucleotides are TGTGCCAGCAGCTTTACTGGACAGGGATACGAGCAGTACTTC.

In this sample, this clone turned up many times. Other nucleotide sequences in the sample specify the same CDR3. The chain joins TRBV2 to TRBJ2-4, with D perhaps TRBD2 (6 bases). Germline loops: CDR1 SNHLY, CDR2 FYNNEI. This CDR3 contains 15 residues. Trimming shortened V by 1 base and J by 8 bases, and 15 bases separated the two germline ends. This CDR3 is CASSEVGGEDDIQYF. The CDR3 DNA reads TGTGCCAGCAGTGAAGTAGGTGGGGAGGACGACATTCAGTACTTC.

This clone was detected many times. V is TRBV30 and J is TRBJ2-2; D is unclear. Germline loops: CDR1 GTSNPN, CDR2 SVGIG (reference sequence). V shed 4 bases and J shed 3 bases, with 0 bases lying between them. This CDR3 is 10 amino acids long. In nucleotides, the CDR3 is TGTGCCTGGAACACCGGGGAGCTGTTTTTT. Translation: CAWNTGELFF.

In this sample, this clone turned up a few times. The V call is TRBV11-3, the J call TRBJ2-3, with no clear D. Germline V gene sequence: CDR1 SGHNT, CDR2 YENEEA. Trimming took off 4 bases at V and 7 bases at J, with 9 bases between the two ends. The CDR3 extends over 12 amino acids. The CDR3 sequence is CASSYNWNTQYF. The CDR3 coding sequence is TGTGCCAGCAGCTATAACTGGAATACGCAGTATTTT.

This chain uses TRBV30 with TRBJ2-2, with unresolved D. CDR3 length: 14 amino acids. Germline values: CDR1 GTSNPN, CDR2 SVGIG (reference sequence). Deletions cut 4 bases from V and 7 bases from J, with 16 bases between. The CDR3 region has the DNA TGTGCCTGGACCCCCTATTTTCTTAACGGGGAGCTGTTTTTT. Its protein is CAWTPYFLNGELFF. The full variable domain, rest sourced from reference TRBV30 and TRBJ2-2, is SQTIHQWPATLVQPVGSPLSLECTVEGTSNPNLYWYRQAAGRGLQLLFYSVGIGQISSEVPQNLSASRPQDRQFILSSKKLLLSDSGFYLCAWTPYFLNGELFFGEGSRLTVL.

This clone was seen a few times. The chain recombines TRBV7-7 with TRBJ2-5; D not certain. CDR3 length: 15 amino acids. From germline, CDR1 is SSHAT and CDR2 FNYEAQ (reference sequence). Trimming took off 5 bases at V and 7 bases at J, with 20 bases between the two ends. The chain's CDR3 is CASSVDNSPTGTQYF. The CDR3 DNA reads TGTGCCAGCAGCGTAGACAACTCCCCGACGGGGACCCAGTACTTC.

This chain joins TRBV7-9 and TRBJ2-3; 8 nucleotides agree with TRBD2. The V gene end was trimmed by 5 bases and the J gene end by 0 bases; junction bases not matched to a gene: 10. The V gene's germline CDR1 is SEHNR and CDR2 FQNEAQ (reference sequence). There are 17 residues in the CDR3. CDR3 coding DNA: TGTGCCAGCAGCCCCAGTAGCGGGGTGTCTAGCACAGATACGCAGTATTTT. Its translation is CASSPSSGVSSTDTQYF.

This chain joins TRBV6-5 and TRBJ2-6; D gene uncertain. V dropped 4 bases and J dropped 5 bases, with 6 bases sitting between them. Germline CDR1 is MNHEY and CDR2 is SVGAGI. The CDR3 has 13 amino acids. The CDR3 sequence: CASSSERANVLTF. The CDR3 region has the DNA TGTGCCAGCAGTTCAGAGAGGGCCAACGTCCTGACTTTC.

This clone was observed a few times. V gene TRBV11-3 combines with J gene TRBJ1-1; unclear D gene. Germline CDR1 SGHNT, CDR2 YENEEA. The CDR3 totals 15 residues. The V gene lost 5 bases and the J gene lost 0 bases, with 13 bases spanning the gap. Here the CDR3 DNA reads TGTGCCAGCAGCCTGGTCAGGAGCATGAACACTGAAGCTTTCTTT. Its translation is CASSLVRSMNTEAFF.

J is TRBJ1-3 and V is TRBV11-3; 8 bases are shared with TRBD1. The V segment lost 7 bases and the J segment 0 bases; nucleotides outside the gene matches: 5. The germline V gene encodes CDR1 SGHNT and CDR2 YENEEA. The CDR3 extends over 15 amino acids. The CDR3 nucleotides read TGTGCCAGCAACAGACAGGGGACCTCTGGAAACACCATATATTTT. Translated: CASNRQGTSGNTIYF. The full variable domain, rest sourced from reference TRBV11-3 and TRBJ1-3, is EAGVVQSPRYKIIEKKQPVAFWCNPISGHNTLYWYLQNLGQGPELLIRYENEEAVDDSQLPKDRFSAERLKGVDSTLKIQPAELGDSAVYLCASNRQGTSGNTIYFGEGSWLTVV.

This clone was found a few times. V gene TRBV30 combines with J gene TRBJ2-7, with a possible D match to TRBD2 (6 bases). Trimming left V 2 bases short and J 2 bases short, with 13 bases between. Germline loops: CDR1 GTSNPN, CDR2 SVGIG (reference sequence). The CDR3 contains 14 residues. For the CDR3, the DNA is TGTGCCTGGAGTATACGGGAGATGACCTACGAGCAGTACTTC. This translates into CAWSIREMTYEQYF.

In this sample, this clone turned up a few times. The chain couples TRBV30 to TRBJ2-3; possibly TRBD1 or TRBD2 for D (5 bases each). This CDR3 is 12 amino acids long. Germline values: CDR1 GTSNPN, CDR2 SVGIG (reference sequence). The V gene lost 5 bases and the J gene lost 0 bases, with 6 bases spanning the gap. The CDR3 loop is CAWGTSTDTQYF. CDR3 coding DNA: TGTGCCTGGGGGACCAGCACAGATACGCAGTATTTT.

The chain carries TRBV28 and TRBJ2-7; D gene uncertain. The CDR3 loop spans 14 amino acids. From germline, CDR1 is MDHEN and CDR2 SYDVKM. Trimming shortened V by 6 bases and J by 3 bases, and 15 bases separated the two germline ends. CDR3 sequence (DNA): TGTGCCAGCAGCGGGCCCGACACAAACTACGAGCAGTACTTC. This sequence encodes CASSGPDTNYEQYF.

This clone was seen only a few times. The chain has TRBV6-6 and TRBJ2-7; 7 positions agree with TRBD1. Germline lookup yields CDR1 MNHNY and CDR2 SVGAGI (reference sequence). This CDR3 is built from 14 residues. Unmatched junction bases numbered 5, after V lost 0 bases and J lost 6 bases. CDR3 residues: CASSYSRTGAEQYF. The CDR3 DNA is TGTGCCAGCAGTTACTCGAGAACAGGGGCCGAGCAGTACTTC.

The table lists this clone with a few counts. The rearrangement links TRBV7-2 to TRBJ1-2, with TRBD1 matching over 7 bases. V gave up 4 bases and J gave up 7 bases; unmatched junction bases: 3. CDR3 size: 12 residues. Looked up from germline, CDR1 is SGHTA and CDR2 is FQGNSA. CDR3 nucleotide sequence: TGTGCCAGCAGCTCCACAGGGGCTGGCTACACCTTC. Its translation: CASSSTGAGYTF. The complete variable domain, with remaining parts taken from reference TRBV7-2 and TRBJ1-2, reads GAGVSQSPSNKVTEKGKDVELRCDPISGHTALYWYRQSLGQGLEFLIYFQGNSAPDKSGLPSDRFSAERTGGSVSTLTIQRTQQEDSAVYLCASSSTGAGYTFGSGTRLTVV.

This clone was seen at least ten times. This chain joins TRBV4-2 and TRBJ2-2; TRBD2 agrees at 8 bases. Trimming removed 0 bases from V and 0 bases from J; junction bases left unmatched: 3. The germline CDR1 and CDR2 sequences are LGHNA and YNFKEQ. The CDR3 has 17 amino acids. The CDR3 DNA reads as TGTGCCAGCAGCCAAGAAGGGGGACTAGCGAACACCGGGGAGCTGTTTTTT. It is translated as CASSQEGGLANTGELFF.

This clone was seen a few times. The chain links TRBV2 to TRBJ1-2; D remains ambiguous. V was clipped by 0 bases and J by 5 bases, with 4 bases between them. Germline V gene sequence: CDR1 SNHLY, CDR2 FYNNEI. This CDR3 contains 12 residues. The CDR3 spells CASSEAQYGYTF. The CDR3 DNA reads as TGTGCCAGCAGTGAAGCGCAGTATGGCTACACCTTC.

There are many counts of this clone. The chain is built from TRBV5-1 and TRBJ2-2, with D possibly called TRBD1 or TRBD2 (5 bases each). The CDR3 runs to 15 residues. Trimming took off 3 bases at V and 4 bases at J, with 13 bases between the two ends. Germline lookup yields CDR1 SGHRS and CDR2 YFSETQ. The CDR3 DNA reads TGCGCCAGCAGCTGGGGGACCCGATCCACCGGGGAGCTGTTTTTT. This gives the protein CASSWGTRSTGELFF.

This clone has just a few counts. The chain couples TRBV29-1 to TRBJ2-5; 10 nucleotides agree with TRBD1. The CDR3 extends over 14 amino acids. The V and J ends lost 7 bases and 5 bases, in that order; junction bases with no gene match: 10. Germline V CDR1 and CDR2: SQVTM, ANQGSEA. As DNA, the CDR3 is TGCAGCGCCTGGGGGGACAGGGGACGGGAGACCCAGTACTTC. Translating gives CSAWGDRGRETQYF.